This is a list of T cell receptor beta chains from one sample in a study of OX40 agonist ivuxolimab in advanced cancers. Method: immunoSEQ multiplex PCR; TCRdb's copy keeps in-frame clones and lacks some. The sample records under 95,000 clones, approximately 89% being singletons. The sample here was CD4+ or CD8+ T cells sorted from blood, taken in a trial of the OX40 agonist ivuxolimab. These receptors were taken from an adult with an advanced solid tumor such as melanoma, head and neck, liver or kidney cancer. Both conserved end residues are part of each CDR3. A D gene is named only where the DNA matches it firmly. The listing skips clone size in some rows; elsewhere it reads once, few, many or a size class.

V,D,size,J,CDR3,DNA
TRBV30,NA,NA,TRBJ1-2,CAWRGDGYGYTF,TGTGCCTGGAGAGGGGACGGATATGGCTACACCTTC
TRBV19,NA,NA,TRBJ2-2,CASSIEYGTGELFF,TGTGCCAGTAGTATAGAATACGGTACCGGGGAGCTATTTTTT
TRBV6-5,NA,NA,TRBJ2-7,CASSATGSAYEQYF,TGTGCCAGCAGTGCCACCGGGTCAGCCTACGAGCAGTACTTC
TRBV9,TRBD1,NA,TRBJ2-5,CASSVTGDGETQYF,TGTGCCAGCAGCGTAACAGGGGACGGCGAGACCCAGTACTTC
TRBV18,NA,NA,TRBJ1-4,CASSRDGGAEKLFF,TGTGCCAGCTCACGGGACGGAGGGGCTGAAAAACTGTTTTTT
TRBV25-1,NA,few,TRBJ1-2,CASSEGGPYGYTF,TGTGCCAGCAGTGAAGGAGGTCCCTATGGCTACACCTTC
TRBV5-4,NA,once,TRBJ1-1,CASTPLVGEAFF,TGTGCCAGCACCCCGCTTGTGGGAGAAGCTTTCTTT
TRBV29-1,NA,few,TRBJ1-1,CSGGQMNTEAFF,TGCAGCGGAGGACAGATGAACACTGAAGCTTTCTTT
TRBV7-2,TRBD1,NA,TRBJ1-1,CASSPDKRGQGRRDTEAFF,TGTGCCAGCAGCCCAGATAAACGGGGACAGGGAAGGAGAGACACTGAAGCTTTCTTT
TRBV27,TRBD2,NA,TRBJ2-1,CATKLAGYNEQFF,TGTGCCACCAAACTAGCGGGCTACAATGAGCAGTTCTTC
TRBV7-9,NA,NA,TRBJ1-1,CASSSQLNTEAFF,TGTGCCAGCAGCTCACAGCTGAACACTGAAGCTTTCTTT
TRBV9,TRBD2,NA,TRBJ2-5,CASSPLAGERQETQYF,TGTGCCAGCAGCCCACTAGCGGGAGAGAGGCAAGAGACCCAGTACTTC
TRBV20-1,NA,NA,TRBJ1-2,CSARAYGYTF,TGCAGTGCTAGGGCATATGGCTACACCTTC
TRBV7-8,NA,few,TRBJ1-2,CASSHTRRRGGRGGYTF,TGTGCCAGCAGCCATACCCGCAGACGCGGAGGTCGGGGTGGCTACACCTTC
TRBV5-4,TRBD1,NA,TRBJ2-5,CASSKWTGAGETQYF,TGTGCCAGCAGCAAATGGACAGGGGCTGGAGAGACCCAGTACTTC
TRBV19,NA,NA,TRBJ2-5,CASSITGGETQYF,TGTGCCAGTAGTATTACGGGGGGCGAGACCCAGTACTTC
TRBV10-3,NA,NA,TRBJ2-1,CAISSAGATNNEQFF,TGTGCCATCAGTTCGGCGGGGGCTACAAACAATGAGCAGTTCTTC
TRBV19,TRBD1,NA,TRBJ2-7,CASRGQGAREQYF,TGTGCCAGTCGTGGACAGGGGGCTCGTGAGCAGTACTTC
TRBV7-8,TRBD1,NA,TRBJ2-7,CASSQGDSMTEQYF,TGTGCCAGCAGCCAGGGGGACAGTATGACCGAGCAGTACTTC
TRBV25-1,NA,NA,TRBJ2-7,CASSAAGAREQYF,TGTGCCAGCAGTGCGGCGGGGGCGCGAGAGCAGTACTTC
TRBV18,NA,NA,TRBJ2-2,CASSPPVRVNTGELFF,TGTGCCAGCTCACCACCGGTCAGGGTAAACACCGGGGAGCTGTTTTTT
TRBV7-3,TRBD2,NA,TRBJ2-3,CASSLILAGRDTQYF,TGTGCCAGCAGCTTAATTTTAGCGGGCCGAGATACGCAGTATTTT
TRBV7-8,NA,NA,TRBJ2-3,CASSLDSGLRTDTQYF,TGTGCCAGCAGCTTAGACTCGGGCCTACGCACAGATACGCAGTATTTT
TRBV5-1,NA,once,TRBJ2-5,CASSLVQGEAETQYF,TGCGCCAGCAGCTTGGTGCAGGGTGAAGCCGAGACCCAGTACTTC
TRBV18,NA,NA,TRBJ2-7,CASNRQGGPYEQYF,TGTGCCAGCAACCGACAGGGAGGTCCCTACGAGCAGTACTTC